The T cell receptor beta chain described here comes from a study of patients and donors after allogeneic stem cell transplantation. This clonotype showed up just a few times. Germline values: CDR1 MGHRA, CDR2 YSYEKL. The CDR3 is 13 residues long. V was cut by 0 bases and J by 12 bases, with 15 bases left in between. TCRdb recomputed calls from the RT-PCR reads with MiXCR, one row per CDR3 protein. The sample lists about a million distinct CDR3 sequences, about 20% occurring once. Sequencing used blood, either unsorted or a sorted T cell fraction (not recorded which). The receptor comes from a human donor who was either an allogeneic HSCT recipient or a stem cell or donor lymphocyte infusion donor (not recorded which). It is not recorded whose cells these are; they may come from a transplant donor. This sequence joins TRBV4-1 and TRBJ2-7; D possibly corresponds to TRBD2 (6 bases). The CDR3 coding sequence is TGCGCCAGCAGCCAAGATGGGACGGGAGCCGCGTACTTC. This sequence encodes CASSQDGTGAAYF.